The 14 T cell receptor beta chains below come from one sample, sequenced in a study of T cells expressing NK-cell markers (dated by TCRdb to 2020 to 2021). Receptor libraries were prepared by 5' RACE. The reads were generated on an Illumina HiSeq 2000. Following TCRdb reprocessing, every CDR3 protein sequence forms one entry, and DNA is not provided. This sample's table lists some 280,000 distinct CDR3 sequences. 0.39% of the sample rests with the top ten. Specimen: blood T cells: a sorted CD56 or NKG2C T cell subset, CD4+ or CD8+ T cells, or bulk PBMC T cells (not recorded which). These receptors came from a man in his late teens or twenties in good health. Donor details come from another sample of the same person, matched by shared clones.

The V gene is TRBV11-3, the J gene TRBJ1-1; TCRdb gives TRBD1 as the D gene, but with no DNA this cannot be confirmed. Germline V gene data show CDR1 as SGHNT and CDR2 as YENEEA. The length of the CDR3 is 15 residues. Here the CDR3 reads CASSLASQGRTEAFF.

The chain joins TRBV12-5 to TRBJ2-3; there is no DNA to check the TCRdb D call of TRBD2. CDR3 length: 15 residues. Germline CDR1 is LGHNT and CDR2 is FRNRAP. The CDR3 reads CASGRGLDTTDTQYF.

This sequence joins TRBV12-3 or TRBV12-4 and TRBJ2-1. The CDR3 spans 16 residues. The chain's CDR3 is CASSLGGTKANNEQFF.

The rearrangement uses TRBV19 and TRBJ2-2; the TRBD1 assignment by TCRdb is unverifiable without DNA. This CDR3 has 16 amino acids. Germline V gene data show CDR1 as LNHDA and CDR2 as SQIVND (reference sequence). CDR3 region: CASRRVGTGSTGELFF. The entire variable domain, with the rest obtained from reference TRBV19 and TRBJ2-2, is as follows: DGGITQSPKYLFRKEGQNVTLSCEQNLNHDAMYWYRQDPGQGLRLIYYSQIVNDFQKGDIAEGYSVSREKKESFPLTVTSAQKNPTAFYLCASRRVGTGSTGELFFGEGSRLTVL.

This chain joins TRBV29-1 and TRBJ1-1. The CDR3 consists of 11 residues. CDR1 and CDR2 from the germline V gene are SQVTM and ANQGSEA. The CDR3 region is CSVVGSGEAFF.

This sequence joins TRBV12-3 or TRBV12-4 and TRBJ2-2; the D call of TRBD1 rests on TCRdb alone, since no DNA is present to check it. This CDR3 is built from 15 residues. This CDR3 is CASRTQGAQGRELFF.

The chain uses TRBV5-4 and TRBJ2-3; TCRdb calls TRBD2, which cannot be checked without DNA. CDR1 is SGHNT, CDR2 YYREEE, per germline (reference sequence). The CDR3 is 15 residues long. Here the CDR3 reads CASSFSLLEPDTQYF.

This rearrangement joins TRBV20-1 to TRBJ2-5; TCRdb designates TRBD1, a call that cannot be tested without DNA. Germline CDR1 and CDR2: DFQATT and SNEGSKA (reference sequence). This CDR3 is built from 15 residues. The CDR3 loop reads CSARGGGAEGETQYF.

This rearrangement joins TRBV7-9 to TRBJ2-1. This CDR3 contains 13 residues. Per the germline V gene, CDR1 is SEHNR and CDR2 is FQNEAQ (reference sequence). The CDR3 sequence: CASSLVAINEQFF. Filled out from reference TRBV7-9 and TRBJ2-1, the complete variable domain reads DTGVSQNPRHKITKRGQNVTFRCDPISEHNRLYWYRQTLGQGPEFLTYFQNEAQLEKSRLLSDRFSAERPKGSFSTLEIQRTEQGDSAMYLCASSLVAINEQFFGPGTRLTVL.

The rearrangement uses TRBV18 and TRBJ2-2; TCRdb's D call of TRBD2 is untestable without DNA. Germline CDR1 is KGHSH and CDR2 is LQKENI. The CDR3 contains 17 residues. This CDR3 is CASSPPRGPPNTGELFF.

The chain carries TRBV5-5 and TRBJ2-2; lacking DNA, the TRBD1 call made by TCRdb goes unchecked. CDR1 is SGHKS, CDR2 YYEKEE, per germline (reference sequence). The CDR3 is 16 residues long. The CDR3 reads CASSPIPRDLTGELFF.

The CDR3 region is CASSLKANSYNEQFF. The genes are TRBV12-3 or TRBV12-4 and TRBJ2-1. The CDR3 is 15 amino acids.

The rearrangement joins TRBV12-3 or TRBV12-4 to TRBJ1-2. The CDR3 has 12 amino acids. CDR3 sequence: CASSRFLYGYTF.

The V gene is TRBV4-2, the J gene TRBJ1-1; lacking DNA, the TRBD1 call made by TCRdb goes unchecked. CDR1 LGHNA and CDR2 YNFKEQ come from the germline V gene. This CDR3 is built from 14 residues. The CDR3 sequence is CASSQELTGVEAFF.